The 9 T cell receptor beta chains below come from one sample, sequenced in a study of T cell responses to AZD1222 COVID-19 vaccine (dated by TCRdb to the early 2020s). Library construction relied on the immunoSEQ multiplex PCR assay. TCRdb obtained this table from immuneACCESS and retained in-frame rearrangements with V and J assigned. These tables miss some clones; where compared with another copy, unresolved V genes account for less than half of the shortfall, and the remainder is unexplained. Present in this sample are 95,000 to 100,000 clones, around 87% of which were seen just once. Roughly 10% of the sample lies in the top ten. This specimen's time point label, per the study, means: about 28 days (+/-7) after the second vaccine dose. This specimen was peripheral blood, taken 28 days after the second AZD1222 dose. The receptors stem from an adult who received the AZD1222 COVID-19 vaccine.

The chain carries TRBV30 and TRBJ1-1; no firm D call. Looked up from germline, CDR1 is GTSNPN and CDR2 is SVGIG (reference sequence). Trimming pared 3 bases from V and 0 bases from J, leaving 11 bases between. The CDR3 is 14 amino acids. The DNA for the CDR3 is TGTGCCTGGAGGGAAAGCGGACTGAACACTGAAGCTTTCTTT. Amino acids: CAWRESGLNTEAFF.

The chain links TRBV10-3 to TRBJ1-5, with a tentative D call TRBD1 (5 bases). The CDR3 runs 15 residues. Germline loops: CDR1 ENHRY, CDR2 SYGVKD. The V end was cut by 0 bases, the J end by 0 bases, with 6 bases between. CDR3 loop: CAISESGDSNQPQHF. The CDR3 region has the DNA TGTGCCATCAGTGAGTCAGGGGATAGCAATCAGCCCCAGCATTTT.

Only one count was recorded for this clone. This chain uses TRBV3-1 (or the pseudogene TRBV3-2) with TRBJ2-7, with D possibly matching TRBD2 (8 bases). This CDR3 comprises 16 residues. Trimming left V 2 bases short and J 4 bases short, with 18 bases between. Germline V gene data show CDR1 as LGHDT and CDR2 as YNNKEL (reference sequence). The CDR3 region has the DNA TGTGCCAGCAGCCAAATGACAGGGATAGCGGGGTACGAGCAGTACTTC. Translated, it gives CASSQMTGIAGYEQYF.

The chain recombines TRBV28 with TRBJ1-6, with a tentative D call TRBD1 (5 bases). CDR3 size: 13 residues. Germline CDR1 MDHEN, CDR2 SYDVKM. Trimming stripped 5 bases from V and 5 bases from J, with 7 bases between. This CDR3 is CASSRGDNSPLHF. The CDR3 DNA reads as TGTGCCAGCAGTAGGGGAGATAATTCACCCCTCCACTTT.

This sequence joins TRBV2 and TRBJ1-2; weak D call: TRBD1 (6 bases). Trimming took off 8 bases at V and 6 bases at J, with 22 bases between the two ends. Germline CDR1 and CDR2: SNHLY and FYNNEI. CDR3 length: 15 amino acids. This CDR3 reads CASRNPLGGKDGYTF. In DNA, the CDR3 is TGTGCCAGCCGGAACCCCTTGGGGGGCAAGGATGGCTACACCTTC.

V usage is TRBV19 and J usage is TRBJ2-7, with a tentative D call TRBD2 (5 bases). V was trimmed by 5 bases and J by 6 bases, leaving 17 bases between them. The germline V gene encodes CDR1 LNHDA and CDR2 SQIVND (reference sequence). The CDR3 is 14 residues long. CDR3 sequence (DNA): TGTGCCAGTAGTCCGGTTGAGGGTCCCCTCGAGCAGTACTTC. This encodes CASSPVEGPLEQYF.

Here the CDR3 DNA reads TGTGCCAGCAGCCCCGGGACAGGCACTGAAGCTTTCTTT. Protein sequence: CASSPGTGTEAFF. The V gene is TRBV11-2, the J gene TRBJ1-1, with 8 bases fitting TRBD1. The germline V gene encodes CDR1 SGHAT and CDR2 FQNNGV. Losses at the gene ends were 5 bases for V and 4 bases for J; bases not matched to a gene: 3. The CDR3 extends over 13 amino acids.

The J gene is TRBJ1-6, the V gene TRBV6-5; D not certain. Germline values: CDR1 MNHEY, CDR2 SVGAGI. The V and J ends lost 6 bases and 9 bases respectively, with 18 bases between them. This CDR3 region has 15 residues. The CDR3 sequence is CASSMMWVTGSPLHF. DNA of the CDR3: TGTGCCAGCAGCATGATGTGGGTTACGGGTTCACCCCTCCACTTT.

The chain links TRBV19 to TRBJ2-2, with D perhaps assigned TRBD1 or TRBD2 (5 bases each). Germline V gene sequence: CDR1 LNHDA, CDR2 SQIVND (reference sequence). The CDR3 consists of 16 residues. V lost 4 bases and J lost 3, with 15 bases in between. CDR3 in amino acids: CASSTRTLRDTGELFF. CDR3 nucleotide sequence: TGTGCCAGTAGTACCCGGACACTGAGGGACACCGGGGAGCTGTTTTTT.